One sample yielded the 3 T cell receptor beta chains listed below, sequenced in a study of OX40 agonist ivuxolimab in advanced cancers. Measured with immunoSEQ multiplex PCR; TCRdb has only the in-frame clones, and not every one. The data show more than 15,000 clones, roughly 87% seen once. The material was CD4+ or CD8+ T cells sorted from blood, obtained in a trial of the OX40 agonist ivuxolimab. The receptors shown here come from an adult with an advanced solid tumor such as melanoma, head and neck, liver or kidney cancer.

The rearrangement links TRBV7-6 to TRBJ2-7; a possible D gene is TRBD2 (6 bases). This CDR3 is built from 14 residues. Germline V CDR1 and CDR2: SGHVS, FNYEAQ. V dropped 5 bases and J dropped 4 bases, with 15 bases sitting between them. CDR3 nucleotides: TGTGCCAGCAGCGGAGGGAAGGGACTTTACGAGCAGTACTTC. Amino acids: CASSGGKGLYEQYF.

The chain uses TRBV6-6 and TRBJ1-5, with D possibly TRBD1 on 5 matching bases. The V end was cut by 2 bases, the J end by 15 bases, with 23 bases between. Per the germline V gene, CDR1 is MNHNY and CDR2 is SVGAGI (reference sequence). This CDR3 comprises 15 residues. The CDR3 reads CASSYGTGRLVEGHF. CDR3 nucleotides: TGTGCCAGCAGTTACGGGACGGGCCGCCTAGTGGAGGGGCATTTT.

The chain employs TRBV28 and TRBJ1-5; D may be TRBD1 (5 bases). Germline lookup yields CDR1 MDHEN and CDR2 SYDVKM. This CDR3 is built from 15 residues. V dropped 3 bases and J dropped 4 bases, with 13 bases sitting between them. The CDR3 loop reads CASSFLKGINQPQHF. The CDR3 DNA reads as TGTGCCAGCAGTTTTCTTAAGGGGATAAATCAGCCCCAGCATTTT.